This record covers a single T cell receptor (beta chain). Its antigen is undetermined. The data were obtained in a study of T cells in localized non-small cell lung cancer. Findings of the study overall: Clonality peaked in uninvolved adjacent lung rather than tumor. In the blood, greater T cell density corresponded to longer overall survival.

Trimming took 4 bases from V and 1 from J; bases not matched to a gene: 7. This CDR3 is 16 amino acids long. In germline, CDR1 is SGHTS, CDR2 YDEGEE. Assay: immunoSEQ multiplex PCR; the TCRdb copy retains only in-frame clones and omits some. The sample has around 30,000 clones, roughly 94% seen once. Here the sequenced sample was peripheral blood, taken before any cancer treatment. This clonotype originated in a woman aged 40-69 years with stage I lung adenocarcinoma. The rearrangement uses TRBV5-8 and TRBJ1-5, with 8 nucleotides matching TRBD1. The CDR3 nucleotides read TGTGCCAGCAGCCGTGACAGGGGACGGAGCAATCAGCCCCAGCATTTT. This gives the protein CASSRDRGRSNQPQHF.